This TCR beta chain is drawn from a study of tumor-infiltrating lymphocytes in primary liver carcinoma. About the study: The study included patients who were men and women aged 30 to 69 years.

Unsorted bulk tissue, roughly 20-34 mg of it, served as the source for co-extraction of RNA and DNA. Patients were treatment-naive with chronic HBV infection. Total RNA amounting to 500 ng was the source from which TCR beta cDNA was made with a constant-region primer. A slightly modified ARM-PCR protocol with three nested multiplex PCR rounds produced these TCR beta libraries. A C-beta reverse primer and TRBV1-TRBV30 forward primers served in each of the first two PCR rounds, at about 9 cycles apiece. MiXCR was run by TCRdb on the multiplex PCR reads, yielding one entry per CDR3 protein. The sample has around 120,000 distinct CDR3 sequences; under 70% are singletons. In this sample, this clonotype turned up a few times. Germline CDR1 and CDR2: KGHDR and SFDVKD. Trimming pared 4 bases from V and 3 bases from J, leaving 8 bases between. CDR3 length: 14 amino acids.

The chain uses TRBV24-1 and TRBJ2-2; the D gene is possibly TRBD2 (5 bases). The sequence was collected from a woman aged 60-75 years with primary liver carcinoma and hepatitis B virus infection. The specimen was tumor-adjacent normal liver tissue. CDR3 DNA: TGTGCCACCAGTGACCGGGATTACACCGGGGAGCTGTTTTTT. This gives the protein CATSDRDYTGELFF.